This T cell receptor (beta chain) was sequenced in a study of blood T cell repertoires in COVID-19. V was pared by 5 bases and J by 8 bases, with 10 bases between. This CDR3 spans 11 amino acids. Per the germline V gene, CDR1 is DFQATT and CDR2 is SNEGSKA (reference sequence). Sequenced by immunoSEQ multiplex PCR; TCRdb stores in-frame clones only, minus some. The sample holds around 220,000 clones, about 83% seen once. This clone came up once. The source of this sequence is a woman aged 40 to 50 who had recovered from COVID-19. The chain joins TRBV20-1 to TRBJ2-1; possible D gene TRBD2, 6 bases. Material for sequencing was PBMCs or T cells enriched from blood (not recorded which). The CDR3 bases are TGCAGTGCTTTAGGCGGGGATGAGCAGTTCTTC. It codes for CSALGGDEQFF.